Shown below are 26 T cell receptor beta chains from a single sample sequenced in a study of early T cells in non-severe SARS-CoV-2 infection. TCRdb analysed the 5' RACE reads with MiXCR anew, one entry per CDR3 protein. The data contain tens of thousands of distinct CDR3 sequences, around 13% of them singletons. Sequenced input: whole blood. These receptors were taken from an adult who was a healthcare worker with PCR-confirmed SARS-CoV-2 infection or an uninfected control (not recorded which).

Only a few counts were recorded for this clonotype. The V and J genes are TRBV20-1 and TRBJ2-1; D possibly corresponds to TRBD2 (5 bases). The germline gives CDR1 DFQATT, CDR2 SNEGSKA (reference sequence). The CDR3 runs to 14 residues. The V gene lost 0 bases and the J gene lost 6 bases, with 12 bases spanning the gap. This CDR3 is CSAREGSRVNEQFF. CDR3 DNA sequence: TGCAGTGCTAGAGAAGGGAGTCGCGTCAATGAGCAGTTCTTC.

This clonotype was recorded a few times. V gene TRBV11-2 combines with J gene TRBJ2-4; no clear D gene. This CDR3 is built from 14 residues. Trimming shortened V by 2 bases and J by 5 bases, and 10 bases separated the two germline ends. CDR1 and CDR2 (germline): SGHAT, FQNNGV. CDR3 loop: CASSLFGLQNIQYF. The CDR3 coding sequence is TGTGCCAGCAGCTTATTTGGGTTACAAAACATTCAGTACTTC.

The V gene is TRBV20-1, the J gene TRBJ2-7; 7 bases align to TRBD1. The CDR3 is 13 residues long. The V segment lost 7 bases and the J segment 4 bases; nucleotides outside the gene matches: 10. Germline CDR1 DFQATT, CDR2 SNEGSKA (reference sequence). The CDR3, as DNA: TGCAGTGTAACGAGGGGGCAAAAGTACGAGCAGTACTTC. Its translation is CSVTRGQKYEQYF.

This chain links TRBV20-1 with TRBJ2-1; 7 nucleotides agree with TRBD2. Germline loops: CDR1 DFQATT, CDR2 SNEGSKA (reference sequence). This CDR3 spans 15 amino acids. Trimming removed 0 bases from V and 4 bases from J; junction bases left unmatched: 6. CDR3 nucleotide sequence: TGCAGTGCTAGAGATCCTCGGGAGGATTACAATGAGCAGTTCTTC. Amino acids: CSARDPREDYNEQFF.

The gene calls are TRBV5-1 and TRBJ2-5, with TRBD2 matching over 9 bases. From germline, CDR1 is SGHRS and CDR2 YFSETQ. J was trimmed by 5 bases and V by 1 base; bases with no gene match: 3. This CDR3 is 14 amino acids long. CDR3 protein: CASSLSSGAETQYF. As DNA, the CDR3 is TGCGCCAGCAGCTTGTCTAGCGGGGCGGAGACCCAGTACTTC.

This clonotype turned up a few times. This chain connects TRBV6-2 or TRBV6-3 to TRBJ2-5; tentative D call: TRBD2 (7 bases). This CDR3 comprises 13 residues. Germline V gene sequence: CDR1 MNHEY, CDR2 SVGEGT. Trimming stripped 5 bases from V and 7 bases from J, with 14 bases between. DNA for the CDR3: TGTGCCAGCAGTACCCGGAGGGGGGGGACCCAGTACTTC. Its protein product is CASSTRRGGTQYF.

This clonotype was picked up many times. The chain recombines TRBV30 with TRBJ1-2; no reliable D call. V was trimmed by 6 bases and J by 6 bases, leaving 8 bases between them. The CDR3 is 10 residues long. The V gene's germline CDR1 is GTSNPN and CDR2 SVGIG (reference sequence). The CDR3 coding sequence is TGTGCCTGTAAGCACGATGGCTACACCTTC. It translates to CACKHDGYTF.

This clonotype was recorded many times. The chain recombines TRBV12-3 or TRBV12-4 with TRBJ2-1; TRBD2 matches at 7 bases. With 6 bases clipped from V and 0 bases from J, the junction kept 8 bases outside the gene matches. The CDR3 spans 16 residues. CDR3 in amino acids: CASRSHGGSSYNEQFF. DNA for the CDR3: TGTGCCAGCAGATCTCACGGCGGGAGCTCCTACAATGAGCAGTTCTTC.

The chain links TRBV2 to TRBJ1-1; D may be TRBD1 (5 bases). The CDR3 covers 14 residues. Trimming cost V 0 bases and J 7 bases, with 12 bases left between them. The germline gives CDR1 SNHLY, CDR2 FYNNEI. CDR3 region: CASSEAFRGGEAFF. The CDR3 DNA is TGTGCCAGCAGTGAAGCGTTCCGTGGGGGTGAAGCTTTCTTT.

The chain uses TRBV18 and TRBJ2-3; D gene ambiguous. The CDR3 runs 14 residues. Germline V CDR1 and CDR2: KGHSH, LQKENI. Deletions cut 3 bases from V and 1 base from J, with 8 bases between. The CDR3 here is CASSPRSRTDTQYF. CDR3 in DNA: TGTGCCAGCTCACCTCGCTCCCGCACAGATACGCAGTATTTT.

V gene TRBV7-2 combines with J gene TRBJ2-7, with TRBD2 matching 7 bases. This CDR3 is 15 amino acids long. Germline V gene data show CDR1 as SGHTA and CDR2 as FQGNSA. Trimming took 5 bases from V and 6 from J; bases not matched to a gene: 13. The CDR3 bases are TGTGCCAGCAGCGCTAGCGGAGTCCCTTATCCCGAGCAGTACTTC. Translating gives CASSASGVPYPEQYF.

This clonotype came up many times. The rearrangement joins TRBV7-9 to TRBJ2-4; D not resolved. The ends were cut back, 1 base at V and 7 bases at J, with 5 bases in the middle. This CDR3 is built from 12 residues. Germline-derived CDR1 and CDR2 are SEHNR and FQNEAQ (reference sequence). The CDR3 protein is CASSLEANIQYF. In DNA, the CDR3 is TGTGCCAGCAGCTTAGAAGCGAACATTCAGTACTTC.

This clonotype came up a few times. The DNA for the CDR3 is TGTGCCAGCAGCTTCAAAATCACGGGGAACACCGGGGAGCTGTTTTTT. This gives the protein CASSFKITGNTGELFF. The chain is built from TRBV5-6 and TRBJ2-2; no clear D. Germline loops: CDR1 SGHDT, CDR2 YYEEEE. Trimming stripped 2 bases from V and 1 base from J, with 12 bases between. This CDR3 contains 16 residues. Using reference TRBV5-6 and TRBJ2-2 for the parts outside the CDR3, the full variable domain is DAGVTQSPTHLIKTRGQQVTLRCSPKSGHDTVSWYQQALGQGPQFIFQYYEEEERQRGNFPDRFSGHQFPNYSSELNVNALLLGDSALYLCASSFKITGNTGELFFGEGSRLTVL.

The J gene is TRBJ2-2, the V gene TRBV14; D uncertain. V shed 2 bases and J shed 0 bases, with 10 bases lying between them. The CDR3 length is 16 residues. Germline assignment: CDR1 SGHDN and CDR2 FVKESK. CDR3 amino acids: CASSQPETTNTGELFF. The DNA for the CDR3 is TGTGCCAGCAGCCAACCGGAGACAACGAACACCGGGGAGCTGTTTTTT.

This clonotype turned up a few times. This sequence joins TRBV4-2 and TRBJ1-4; D is undetermined. Between the trimmed V and J ends, which lost 0 bases and 8 bases, there was a span of 7 bases. From germline, CDR1 is LGHNA and CDR2 YNFKEQ. The CDR3 sequence is 13 residues long. In nucleotides, the CDR3 is TGTGCCAGCAGCCAAGACGAAATGGAAAAACTGTTTTTT. It is translated as CASSQDEMEKLFF.

This clonotype has more than one count but fewer than ten. The rearrangement uses TRBV3-1 and TRBJ2-7; unclear D gene. This CDR3 is 14 amino acids long. V was pared by 5 bases and J by 1 base, with 12 bases between. Germline loops: CDR1 LGHDT, CDR2 YNNKEL (reference sequence). The CDR3 loop is CASSIRPISYEQYF. In DNA form, the CDR3 reads TGTGCCAGCAGCATAAGACCTATTTCCTACGAGCAGTACTTC.

V gene TRBV5-1 combines with J gene TRBJ1-1, with a possible D match to TRBD1 (6 bases). Germline V gene lookup returns CDR1 SGHRS and CDR2 YFSETQ. This CDR3 has 13 amino acids. V was trimmed by 0 bases and J by 7 bases, leaving 10 bases between them. The chain's CDR3 is CASSLGGRGEAFF. In DNA form, the CDR3 reads TGCGCCAGCAGCTTGGGGGGGCGCGGTGAAGCTTTCTTT.

The rearrangement joins TRBV9 to TRBJ2-1; a weak D match, TRBD2 (6 bases). The V and J ends lost 0 bases and 10 bases respectively, with 20 bases between them. Germline values: CDR1 SGDLS, CDR2 YYNGEE. The CDR3 is 16 residues long. CDR3 region: CASSVEAGGFKGEQFF. Written as DNA, the CDR3 is TGTGCCAGCAGCGTAGAAGCGGGCGGGTTTAAAGGGGAGCAGTTCTTC.

The table lists this clonotype with a few counts. The chain has TRBV6-6 and TRBJ1-4; no reliable D call. CDR3 length: 15 residues. V lost 2 bases and J 5 bases, leaving 12 bases between the germline ends. Germline lookup yields CDR1 MNHNY and CDR2 SVGAGI (reference sequence). The CDR3: CASSYPGIGNEKLFF. The CDR3 nucleotides are TGTGCCAGCAGTTACCCCGGGATTGGGAATGAAAAACTGTTTTTT.

The V and J genes are TRBV9 and TRBJ1-2; D remains unclear. There are 13 residues in the CDR3. V was pared by 2 bases and J by 0 bases, with 5 bases between. Germline loops: CDR1 SGDLS, CDR2 YYNGEE. In DNA form, the CDR3 reads TGTGCCAGCAGCGTCCAGCCTAACTATGGCTACACCTTC. As protein: CASSVQPNYGYTF.

This clonotype came up many times. The J gene is TRBJ2-7, the V gene TRBV27; weak D call: TRBD2 (6 bases). The germline gives CDR1 MNHEY, CDR2 SMNVEV (reference sequence). The CDR3 extends over 16 amino acids. V gave up 7 bases and J gave up 4 bases, with 23 bases separating them. The CDR3 sequence: CASTRLLREKLYEQYF. CDR3 DNA sequence: TGTGCCAGCACCCGGCTGTTGCGGGAAAAGCTATACGAGCAGTACTTC.

This clonotype occurred many times. The rearrangement joins TRBV3-1 to TRBJ1-5; D remains ambiguous. Per the germline V gene, CDR1 is LGHDT and CDR2 is YNNKEL (reference sequence). This CDR3 contains 14 residues. V lost 1 base to trimming and J lost 9 bases, with 13 bases between them. The CDR3 sequence is CASSQGPPPRPQHF. The CDR3 coding sequence is TGTGCCAGCAGCCAAGGTCCTCCGCCGCGGCCCCAGCATTTT.

The chain carries TRBV25-1 and TRBJ2-7, with D perhaps being TRBD1 or TRBD2 (5 bases each). With 8 bases removed from V and 3 bases from J, the gap between germline ends came to 11 bases. The CDR3 is made up of 12 amino acids. Germline-derived CDR1 and CDR2 are MGHDK and SYGVNS. CDR3 sequence: CASSGSSYEQYF. In DNA, the CDR3 is TGTGCCAGCTCAGGGAGTAGCTACGAGCAGTACTTC.

J is TRBJ1-1 and V is TRBV7-3, with D unresolved. In germline, CDR1 is SGHTA, CDR2 FQGTGA. Trimming stripped 8 bases from V and 0 bases from J, with 10 bases between. The CDR3 contains 13 residues. The CDR3 region is CASQKQMNTEAFF. CDR3 nucleotide sequence: TGTGCCAGCCAGAAACAGATGAACACTGAAGCTTTCTTT.

This clonotype was seen repeatedly, ten times or more. This chain uses TRBV7-9 with TRBJ2-7; D is unresolved. The CDR3 consists of 13 residues. Germline V gene data show CDR1 as SEHNR and CDR2 as FQNEAQ (reference sequence). The V gene lost 4 bases and the J gene lost 2 bases, with 9 bases spanning the gap. CDR3 DNA sequence: TGTGCCAGCAGCTCCGGTACAACCTACGAGCAGTACTTC. It translates to CASSSGTTYEQYF.

The J gene is TRBJ2-2, the V gene TRBV11-1, with D perhaps matching TRBD1 (6 bases). Trimming took off 8 bases at V and 1 base at J, with 14 bases between the two ends. This CDR3 region has 15 residues. CDR1 and CDR2 (germline): SGHAT, FQDESV (reference sequence). The CDR3 nucleotides read TGTGCCAGCTCACGGGACACCGTGAACACCGGGGAGCTGTTTTTT. It yields the protein CASSRDTVNTGELFF.